This T cell receptor (beta chain) originates from a study of T cells after yellow fever vaccination. A word on this clonotype: Its specificity is not known.

The study made its TCR cDNA through 5'RACE template switching. That step introduced a universal primer site along with UMIs. Using its own MiXCR run on the 5' RACE reads, TCRdb lists one record per CDR3 protein. Among about 340,000 distinct CDR3 sequences listed, about 4% were seen once. Study observations and caveats: Clonotypes found in both CD4 and CD8 compartments made up a small share.

V was cut by 10 bases and J by 0 bases, with 7 bases left in between. Looked up from germline, CDR1 is MDHEN and CDR2 is SYDVKM. There are 12 residues in the CDR3. The TCR sequence derives from a man between 18 and 29 years old who received the YFV17D yellow fever vaccine. The chain couples TRBV28 to TRBJ2-1; D is ambiguous. Sample: PBMCs, taken 5 days after the yellow fever booster vaccination. Written as DNA, the CDR3 is TGTGCCATCCAGAGCTCCTACAATGAGCAGTTCTTC. This translates into CAIQSSYNEQFF.